This T cell receptor beta chain was recovered during a study of Ad26.COV2.S vaccination and SARS-CoV-2 variants. This sample's treatment: 19 received Ad26.COV2.S at low or high dose, single or two shots; several received placebo; per-sample allocation not given. It was on day 63 after the first vaccine or placebo injection that samples were taken. About this clone itself: Its antigen is currently unknown.

Study results and limitations: Comparable non-spike TCR breadth was observed in vaccine and placebo recipients.

With V trimmed by 5 bases and J by 5 bases, 7 bases remained unmatched. CDR1 WNHNN and CDR2 SYGVQD come from the germline V gene (reference sequence). The length of the CDR3 is 15 residues. Repertoires were generated with immunoSEQ multiplex PCR, while TCRdb's copy carries only in-frame clones and drops some. The repertoire has 300,000 to 350,000 clones, around 90% of them found once; the top ten carry around 5.5%. This TCR was recovered from a person aged 18-65 years who received the Ad26.COV2.S COVID-19 vaccine or a placebo. This material consisted of peripheral blood, taken in a trial of Ad26.COV2.S vaccine versus placebo. The V call is TRBV10-1, the J call TRBJ2-3, with 10 positions matching TRBD2. The CDR3 DNA is TGCGCCAGCAGTCCTAGCGGGGGCCACCTAGATACGCAGTATTTT. Residues: CASSPSGGHLDTQYF.